The clone carrying this TCR beta chain occurred once. The data stem from a study of shared clonotypes between healthy human individuals. TCRdb's table, derived via immunoSEQ multiplex PCR, lists solely in-frame clones and lacks some. The table records some 500,000 clones, around three quarters of them present only once. Within Nashville, Tennessee resided all donors, each a Caucasian adult. The sequence was collected from a middle-aged woman in good health. Some clones in this sample may be carry-over from other donors' samples. The sample taken for sequencing was PBMCs.

CDR3 nucleotides: TGTGCCAGCAGTTACTCTTCAGGGACAGAGCAGTTCTTC. This gives the protein CASSYSSGTEQFF. The chain has TRBV6-6 and TRBJ2-1; a possible D gene is TRBD1 (6 bases). Trimming shortened V by 0 bases and J by 10 bases, and 10 bases separated the two germline ends. This CDR3 is 13 amino acids long. CDR1 and CDR2 from the germline V gene are MNHNY and SVGAGI (reference sequence).